Sequencing of this T cell receptor beta chain was carried out in a study of blood T cells in healthy people across ages. Study results and limitations: Observed TCR beta diversity per million T cells went down as age went up. This fall followed a roughly linear course with age. Naive CD4+ cells and diversity were both higher in long-lived donors than in aged donors.

Germline CDR1 MDHEN, CDR2 SYDVKM. V dropped 3 bases and J dropped 0 bases, with 6 bases sitting between them. CDR3 size: 14 residues. Remarks on this clonotype: The antigen remains unidentified.

Then a second PCR, running roughly 6 to 12 cycles, was carried out with a sample-barcoded 5' primer and a J-beta primer mix. The authors tagged each cDNA molecule using a template-switch adaptor with 12 random nucleotides. TCRdb re-called the 5' RACE reads with MiXCR, one entry per CDR3 protein. This table holds around 1.5 million distinct CDR3 sequences, 30% to 40% found once. Per sample, a minimum of 6.5 million PBMCs were isolated. The TCR was taken from a woman under 40 in good health. The chain carries TRBV28 and TRBJ2-4; D not certain. The source material was blood. The CDR3 DNA is TGTGCCAGCAGTTTTGACCTAGCCAAAAACATTCAGTACTTC. Protein: CASSFDLAKNIQYF.